In this sample, the clone carrying this T cell receptor beta chain turned up a few times. Germline loops: CDR1 SNHLY, CDR2 FYNNEI. This CDR3 comprises 13 residues. Deletions cut 1 base from V and 3 bases from J, with 7 bases between. The sample belongs to a study of cytomegalovirus exposure and HLA in healthy donors. TCRdb keeps only in-frame clones here, not all; method: immunoSEQ multiplex PCR. The sample lists 95,000 to 150,000 clones, around 89% occurring once. Specimen: PBMCs. The V call is TRBV2, the J call TRBJ2-7; D is possibly TRBD2 (6 bases). The sequence came from a woman younger than 30 in good health and CMV-seropositive. CDR3 residues: CASSEGGVYEQYF. The DNA of the CDR3 is TGTGCCAGCAGTGAAGGGGGGGTCTACGAGCAGTACTTC.